Listed below are T cell receptor beta chains from one sample, sequenced in a study of T cells in Graves' hyperthyroidism and ophthalmopathy. TCRdb passed the multiplex PCR reads through MiXCR, listing each CDR3 protein once. The sample yields some 500,000 distinct CDR3 sequences, approximately 16% seen once. What was sequenced was blood. The receptor set was obtained from a woman in her twenties or thirties with Graves' ophthalmopathy. Both conserved end residues are part of each CDR3.

J	V	CDR3
TRBJ2-2	TRBV27	CASSPQRRRLDTGELFF
TRBJ2-5	TRBV30	CAWSIQTGAVETQYF
TRBJ2-7	TRBV5-1	CASRSGTGVGEQYF
TRBJ2-1	TRBV20-1	CSVPTGLHYNEQFF
TRBJ2-3	TRBV28	CASSLLAPDTQYF
TRBJ1-5	TRBV27	CASSLWGTDQPQHF
TRBJ2-6	TRBV28	CASNPTGLSGANVLTF
TRBJ1-1	TRBV7-2	CASSPTLPTGTEAFF
TRBJ2-3	TRBV29-1	CSVIGGRGSTDTQYF
TRBJ2-5	TRBV20-1	CSARRLRLAKETQYF
TRBJ1-2	TRBV2	CASSGPSGGYTF
TRBJ2-7	TRBV7-8	CASSLSRNIAGGRISEQYF
TRBJ2-7	TRBV10-1	CATPAAEIVSYEQYF
TRBJ2-3	TRBV20-1	CSGTAGGPTDTQYF
TRBJ2-5	TRBV6-1	CASSRPDGETQYF
TRBJ1-6	TRBV12-3/TRBV12-4	CASTSGRSPLHF
TRBJ2-7	TRBV15	CATSNRDSSYEQYF
TRBJ2-7	TRBV2	CASEPGGLSSYEQYF
TRBJ2-7	TRBV2	CASRAGQGVYEQYF
TRBJ2-1	TRBV5-4	CASSSQTLLGNEQFF
TRBJ2-7	TRBV20-1	CSAPEVAGLEQYF
TRBJ1-2	TRBV24-1	CATSEPGSYGYTF
TRBJ2-7	TRBV18	CASSPRLASGSPNYEQYF
TRBJ2-7	TRBV13	CASTLGYEQYF
TRBJ2-5	TRBV12-5	CASGLQETQYF
TRBJ1-1	TRBV20-1	CSAHTGLPRGTEAFF
TRBJ2-5	TRBV6-2/TRBV6-3	CASRHSGRLRETQYF